This is a list of T cell receptor beta chains from one sample in a study of blood T cell repertoires in COVID-19. Assay: immunoSEQ multiplex PCR; the TCRdb copy retains only in-frame clones and omits some. Among some 230,000 clones, 83% were seen once, and the ten largest hold about 8%. The specimen was peripheral blood. The receptor set was obtained from a woman aged 45 to 65 with acute or convalescent COVID-19. The CDR3 runs from the conserved cysteine through the conserved F or W. D genes are given only for firm matches. Size values are once, few and many counts, or a class for expanded clones, and some rows have none.

clone_size j_call v_call d_call cdr3_aa cdr3_nt
- TRBJ2-1 TRBV20-1 - CSASDFRRDEQFF TGCAGTGCTAGTGATTTCAGGAGGGATGAGCAGTTCTTC
- TRBJ2-1 TRBV6-6 - CASSSAGGRYNEQFF TGTGCCAGCAGTTCCGCGGGCGGGCGGTACAATGAGCAGTTCTTC
few TRBJ1-5 TRBV18 - CASSLQPGIQPQHF TGTGCCAGCTCACTGCAACCAGGGATTCAGCCCCAGCATTTT
- TRBJ2-5 TRBV5-8 TRBD1 CASNEGQGAGLETQYF TGTGCCAGCAATGAGGGACAGGGGGCAGGGCTCGAGACCCAGTACTTC
few TRBJ1-1 TRBV7-9 - CASSSDRWRNTEAFF TGTGCCAGCAGCTCCGACAGGTGGAGGAACACTGAAGCTTTCTTT
- TRBJ2-7 TRBV21-1 - CASSNLQGWDEQYF TGTGCCAGCAGCAACCTGCAGGGATGGGACGAGCAGTACTTC
- TRBJ2-3 TRBV11-2 TRBD2 CASSISGRVADTQYF TGTGCCAGCAGTATTAGCGGGAGGGTGGCAGATACGCAGTATTTT
- TRBJ2-3 TRBV2 - CASSGTASTDTQYF TGTGCCAGCAGTGGGACAGCTAGCACAGATACGCAGTATTTT
- TRBJ1-1 TRBV19 - CASSIVLDSLDATF TGTGCCAGTAGTATAGTTCTCGACAGCCTCGACGCCACTTTT
- TRBJ1-1 TRBV7-8 TRBD1 CASSTGQVNEAFF TGTGCCAGCAGCACGGGACAGGTGAATGAAGCTTTCTTT
- TRBJ1-4 TRBV4-3 - CASSQAGRGREKLFF TGCGCCAGCAGCCAGGCGGGCAGGGGACGGGAAAAACTGTTTTTT
- TRBJ2-3 TRBV5-1 TRBD2 CASTPVAGGLDTQYF TGCGCCAGCACTCCCGTCGCGGGAGGGTTGGATACGCAGTATTTT
- TRBJ2-7 TRBV7-2 TRBD1 CASSPSGTEDYEQYF TGTGCCAGCAGCCCATCCGGGACAGAAGACTACGAGCAGTACTTC
- TRBJ1-1 TRBV6-4 TRBD1 CASSDSPGGTEAFF TGTGCCAGCAGTGACAGTCCAGGGGGCACTGAAGCTTTCTTT
- TRBJ1-1 TRBV19 TRBD1 CASSIIGTGDTEAFF TGTGCCAGTAGTATTATAGGGACAGGGGACACTGAAGCTTTCTTT
- TRBJ2-1 TRBV7-6 TRBD1 CASSLETSGGNRGNEQFF TGTGCCAGCAGCTTAGAGACCTCAGGGGGCAATCGGGGCAATGAGCAGTTCTTC
- TRBJ2-2 TRBV6-4 - CASKEGENGELFF TGTGCCAGCAAAGAGGGTGAGAACGGGGAGCTGTTTTTT
few TRBJ1-5 TRBV28 - CASRFRGGGNQPQHF TGTGCCAGCAGGTTCCGGGGTGGAGGCAATCAGCCCCAGCATTTT
- TRBJ2-1 TRBV24-1 TRBD2 CATSDFQTSVQFF TGTGCCACCAGTGATTTTCAGACTAGCGTGCAGTTCTTC
- TRBJ2-7 TRBV10-3 TRBD2 CAISDPQRGSYEQYF TGTGCCATCAGTGATCCCCAGCGGGGTTCCTACGAGCAGTACTTC
- TRBJ2-1 TRBV5-1 - CASSTDSPPDNEQFF TGCGCCAGCTCAACGGACAGCCCCCCGGACAATGAGCAGTTCTTC
- TRBJ2-5 TRBV5-6 TRBD1 CASSLWKQGALQETQYF TGTGCCAGCAGCTTGTGGAAACAGGGGGCTCTCCAAGAGACCCAGTACTTC
- TRBJ2-4 TRBV6-2/TRBV6-3 TRBD1 CASSYWDRGTKNIQYF TGTGCCAGCAGTTACTGGGACAGGGGAACCAAAAACATTCAGTACTTC
few TRBJ2-4 TRBV4-1 TRBD2 CASSPSGRAGENIQYF TGCGCCAGCAGCCCGAGCGGGAGGGCCGGGGAAAACATTCAGTACTTC
once TRBJ2-7 TRBV4-1 - CASSQGQTRGYEQYF TGCGCCAGCAGCCAAGGGCAAACCAGGGGTTACGAGCAGTACTTC
- TRBJ2-1 TRBV6-5 TRBD2 CASSTGLAGGEQFF TGTGCCAGCAGTACAGGACTAGCGGGCGGTGAGCAGTTCTTC
- TRBJ1-5 TRBV7-7 TRBD1 CASSLRPGGGRNQPQHF TGTGCCAGCAGCCTCCGACCAGGGGGCGGTCGCAATCAGCCCCAGCATTTT
- TRBJ2-5 TRBV5-1 TRBD2 CASSFSGGNQETQYF TGCGCCAGCAGCTTTAGCGGGGGAAATCAAGAGACCCAGTACTTC
- TRBJ2-7 TRBV28 - CATTTVSYEQYF TGTGCCACCACCACGGTCTCCTACGAGCAGTACTTC